The 5 T cell receptor beta chains listed next were all sequenced from one sample in a study of T cells after yellow fever vaccination. TCRdb fed the 5' RACE reads into MiXCR, producing one record per CDR3 protein. The data contain under 150,000 distinct CDR3 sequences, less than 9.5% of them seen just once; the ten biggest clones take up about 0.73%. The sample in question was CD4+ T cells sorted from PBMCs, obtained 5 days after the yellow fever booster vaccination. Receptors originate from a man aged 30 to 39 who received the YFV17D yellow fever vaccine.

This clonotype was observed many times. This chain links TRBV20-1 with TRBJ2-5; TRBD1 might be the D (5 bases). The CDR3 is 13 amino acids. CDR1 and CDR2 from the germline V gene are DFQATT and SNEGSKA (reference sequence). Trimming removed 6 bases at V and 1 base at J, with 12 bases between. CDR3 sequence: CSATTASQETQYF. Here the CDR3 DNA reads TGCAGTGCAACGACAGCGTCCCAAGAGACCCAGTACTTC.

This clonotype was detected only once. Since a much larger clone is just one base distant, this may be a read error. The J gene is TRBJ2-5, the V gene TRBV29-1; D tentatively reads TRBD1 or TRBD2 (5 bases each). In germline, CDR1 is SQVTM, CDR2 ANQGSEA. CDR3 length: 13 residues. The CDR3: CSARDGTQESQYF. CDR3 bases: TGCAGCGCTCGGGACGGGACCCAAGAGTCCCAGTACTTC.

This clonotype was seen repeatedly, ten times or more. The chain employs TRBV28 and TRBJ2-1, with D possibly being TRBD2 (5 bases). This CDR3 comprises 11 residues. Trimming shortened V by 10 bases and J by 10 bases, and 14 bases separated the two germline ends. Per the germline V gene, CDR1 is MDHEN and CDR2 is SYDVKM. CDR3 DNA sequence: TGTGCCACCAGAGGGAGCGCGGAGCAGTTCTTC. This translates into CATRGSAEQFF.

This clonotype was picked up a small number of times. The chain couples TRBV27 to TRBJ2-7; no clear D. Trimming took off 5 bases at V and 5 bases at J, with 19 bases between the two ends. This CDR3 is 15 amino acids long. Germline lookup yields CDR1 MNHEY and CDR2 SMNVEV (reference sequence). Here the CDR3 reads CASSSRTGALDEQYF. The CDR3 nucleotides read TGTGCCAGCAGTAGCCGGACCGGAGCTCTGGACGAGCAGTACTTC.

This clonotype was counted ten times or more. The V call is TRBV7-2, the J call TRBJ1-6; D is unresolved. Per the germline V gene, CDR1 is SGHTA and CDR2 is FQGNSA. The CDR3 is 16 amino acids. Deletions cut 0 bases from V and 7 bases from J, with 13 bases between. The chain's CDR3 is CASSLARGVKNSPLHF. The CDR3 nucleotides read TGTGCCAGCAGCTTAGCACGCGGGGTTAAGAATTCACCCCTCCACTTT.